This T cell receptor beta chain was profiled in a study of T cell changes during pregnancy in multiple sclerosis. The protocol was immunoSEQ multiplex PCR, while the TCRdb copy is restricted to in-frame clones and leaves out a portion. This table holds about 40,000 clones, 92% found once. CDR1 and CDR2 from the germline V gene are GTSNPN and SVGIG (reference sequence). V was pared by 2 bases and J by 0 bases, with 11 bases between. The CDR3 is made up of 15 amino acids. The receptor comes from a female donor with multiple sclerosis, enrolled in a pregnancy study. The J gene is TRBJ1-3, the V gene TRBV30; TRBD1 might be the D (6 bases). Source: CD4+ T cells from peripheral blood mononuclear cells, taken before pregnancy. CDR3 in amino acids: CAWSHTGNSGNTIYF. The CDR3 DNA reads TGTGCCTGGAGTCATACAGGGAACTCTGGAAACACCATATATTTT.